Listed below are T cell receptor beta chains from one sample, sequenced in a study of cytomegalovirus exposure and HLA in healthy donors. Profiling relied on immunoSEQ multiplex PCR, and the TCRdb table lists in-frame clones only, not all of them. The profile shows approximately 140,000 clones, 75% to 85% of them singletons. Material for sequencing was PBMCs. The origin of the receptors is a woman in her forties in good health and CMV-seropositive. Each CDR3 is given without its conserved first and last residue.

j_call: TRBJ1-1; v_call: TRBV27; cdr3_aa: ASSLSRGTEAF
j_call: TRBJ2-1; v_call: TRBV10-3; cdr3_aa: AIRTGDGDEQF
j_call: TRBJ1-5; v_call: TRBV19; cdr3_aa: ASTKGTGGTVRNQPQH
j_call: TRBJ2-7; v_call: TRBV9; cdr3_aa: ASSVGQGAYEQY
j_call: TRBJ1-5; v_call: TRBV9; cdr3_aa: ASSGSPGQLQH
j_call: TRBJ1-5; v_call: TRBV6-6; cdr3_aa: ASSLQGTQPQH
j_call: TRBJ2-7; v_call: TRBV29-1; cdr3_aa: SVTWSSGEQY
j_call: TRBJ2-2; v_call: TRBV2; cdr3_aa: ASSENWGQNTGELF
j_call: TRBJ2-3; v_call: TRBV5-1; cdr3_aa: ASSLGLAGGGSSTDTQY
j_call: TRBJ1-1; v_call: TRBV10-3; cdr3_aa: AISESIRGEAF
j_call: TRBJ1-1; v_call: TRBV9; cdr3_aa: ASSVGTGNMGMNTEAF
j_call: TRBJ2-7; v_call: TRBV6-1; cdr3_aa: ASSGQGHEQY
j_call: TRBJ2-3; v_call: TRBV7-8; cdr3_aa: ASSFFTDTQY
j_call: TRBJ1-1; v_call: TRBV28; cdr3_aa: ASSLPGGNTEAF
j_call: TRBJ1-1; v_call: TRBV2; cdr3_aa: ASSQGQLNTEAF
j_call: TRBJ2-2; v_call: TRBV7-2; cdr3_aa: ASSFRTSGGLNPGELF
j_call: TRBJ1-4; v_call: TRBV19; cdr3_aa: ASRGQGVEKLF
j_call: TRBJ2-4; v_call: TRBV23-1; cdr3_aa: ASSHQRQAKNIQY
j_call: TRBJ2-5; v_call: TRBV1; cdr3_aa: TSSQDRVIQETQY
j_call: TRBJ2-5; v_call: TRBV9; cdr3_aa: ASSVAPGQGEETQY
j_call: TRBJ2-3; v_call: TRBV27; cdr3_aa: ASSRGTSETDTQY
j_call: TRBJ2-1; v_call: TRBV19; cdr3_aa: ASSIDGQGSNEQF
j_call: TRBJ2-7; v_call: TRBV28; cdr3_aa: ASIPGGTPYEQY
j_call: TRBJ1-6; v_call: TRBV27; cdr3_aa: ASSLRQGEGSPLH